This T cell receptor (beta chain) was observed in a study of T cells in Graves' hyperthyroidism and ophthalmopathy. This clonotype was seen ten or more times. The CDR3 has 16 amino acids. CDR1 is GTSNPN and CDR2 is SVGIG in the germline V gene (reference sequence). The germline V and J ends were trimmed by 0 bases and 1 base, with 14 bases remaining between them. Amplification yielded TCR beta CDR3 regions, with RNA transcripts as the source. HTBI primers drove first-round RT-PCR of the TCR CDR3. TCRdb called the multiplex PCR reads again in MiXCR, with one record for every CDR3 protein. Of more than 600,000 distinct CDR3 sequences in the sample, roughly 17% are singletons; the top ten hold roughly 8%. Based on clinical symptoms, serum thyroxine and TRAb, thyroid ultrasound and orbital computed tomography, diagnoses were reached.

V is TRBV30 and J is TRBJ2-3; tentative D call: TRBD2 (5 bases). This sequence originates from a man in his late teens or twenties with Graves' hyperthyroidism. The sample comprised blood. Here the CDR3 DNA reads TGTGCCTGGAGTGTACTGGAGGTCACCCGCACAGATACGCAGTATTTT. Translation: CAWSVLEVTRTDTQYF.